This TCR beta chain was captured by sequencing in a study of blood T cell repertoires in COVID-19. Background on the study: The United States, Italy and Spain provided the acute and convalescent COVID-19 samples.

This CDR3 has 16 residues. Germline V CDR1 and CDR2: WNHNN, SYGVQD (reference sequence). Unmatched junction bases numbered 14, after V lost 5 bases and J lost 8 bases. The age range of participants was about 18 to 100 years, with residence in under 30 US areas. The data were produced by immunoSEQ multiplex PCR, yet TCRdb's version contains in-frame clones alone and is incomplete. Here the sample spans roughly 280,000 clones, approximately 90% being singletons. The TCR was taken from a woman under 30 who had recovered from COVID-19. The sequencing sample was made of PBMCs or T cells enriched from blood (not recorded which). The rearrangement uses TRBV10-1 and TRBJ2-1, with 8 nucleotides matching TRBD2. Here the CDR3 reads CASSHPGLEVWDEQFF. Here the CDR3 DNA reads TGCGCCAGCAGTCATCCGGGACTAGAAGTTTGGGATGAGCAGTTCTTC.